The 13 T cell receptor beta chains given below trace back to one sample, sequenced in a study of CD8 T cells in Susac syndrome. Random hexamers served to reverse transcribe about 0.5 to 1 ug RNA. MiXCR, run by TCRdb on the immunoSEQ multiplex PCR reads, gives a single entry per CDR3 protein. This sample yields about 190,000 distinct CDR3 sequences, of which 90% to 97% are seen a single time; approximately 0.1% belongs to the top ten. The sample consisted of CD4+ T cells from PBMCs. The receptor source for this set is a human donor with Susac syndrome.

V gene TRBV6-5 combines with J gene TRBJ1-2, with D possibly TRBD1 on 5 matching bases. CDR3 length: 13 amino acids. Germline V lookup: CDR1 MNHEY, CDR2 SVGAGI. Trimming stripped 4 bases from V and 8 bases from J, with 14 bases between. The CDR3 DNA is TGTGCCAGCAGTTCAACTGTCAGGGCGGGCTACACCTTC. Its translation is CASSSTVRAGYTF.

This chain links TRBV14 with TRBJ1-2, with TRBD1 matching over 7 bases. Germline CDR1 SGHDN, CDR2 FVKESK. With 0 bases clipped from V and 4 bases from J, the junction kept 8 bases outside the gene matches. This CDR3 is 16 amino acids long. In nucleotides, the CDR3 is TGTGCCAGCAGCCAAGATCGTAGAGGGGGCATCTATGGCTACACCTTC. It specifies CASSQDRRGGIYGYTF.

The rearrangement links TRBV5-1 to TRBJ2-2; D is unclear. Trimming left V 0 bases short and J 7 bases short, with 7 bases between. This CDR3 comprises 13 residues. The V gene's germline CDR1 is SGHRS and CDR2 YFSETQ. CDR3 coding DNA: TGCGCCAGCAGCTTGGAGGTTCACGGGGAGCTGTTTTTT. Translating it yields CASSLEVHGELFF.

This chain joins TRBV4-3 and TRBJ2-7; D not resolved. The CDR3 is made up of 14 amino acids. Germline V gives CDR1 LGHNA, CDR2 YSLEER. V lost 1 base and J lost 4, with 11 bases in between. The CDR3 protein is CASSQGGPPYEQYF. The CDR3 coding sequence is TGCGCCAGCAGCCAAGGAGGACCTCCGTACGAGCAGTACTTC.

V usage is TRBV7-2 and J usage is TRBJ1-2; no firm D call. Between the trimmed V and J ends, which lost 1 base and 7 bases, there was a span of 16 bases. The germline CDR1 and CDR2 sequences are SGHTA and FQGNSA. This CDR3 has 15 amino acids. The CDR3 loop is CASSLEGRAMGGYTF. In DNA form, the CDR3 reads TGTGCCAGCAGCTTAGAGGGCAGAGCCATGGGTGGCTACACCTTC. The full variable domain, rest sourced from reference TRBV7-2 and TRBJ1-2, is GAGVSQSPSNKVTEKGKDVELRCDPISGHTALYWYRQSLGQGLEFLIYFQGNSAPDKSGLPSDRFSAERTGGSVSTLTIQRTQQEDSAVYLCASSLEGRAMGGYTFGSGTRLTVV.

The chain joins TRBV29-1 to TRBJ2-7; D is perhaps TRBD1 or TRBD2 (5 bases each). Trimming took off 5 bases at V and 2 bases at J, with 22 bases between the two ends. The germline V gene encodes CDR1 SQVTM and CDR2 ANQGSEA. The CDR3 is 16 amino acids. The CDR3 loop reads CSVCRLGTLLTYEQYF. The DNA for the CDR3 is TGCAGCGTTTGCCGCCTCGGGACCCTCCTGACCTACGAGCAGTACTTC.

The chain has TRBV15 and TRBJ2-5; tentatively, D is TRBD1 or TRBD2 (5 bases each). The CDR3 consists of 14 residues. Germline CDR1 reads LNHNV; CDR2 reads YYDKDF (reference sequence). Trimming cost V 2 bases and J 5 bases, with 12 bases left between them. DNA for the CDR3: TGTGCCACCAGCAGACCTGGGACCCTGGAGACCCAGTACTTC. Amino acids: CATSRPGTLETQYF.

The J gene is TRBJ2-5, the V gene TRBV20-1; 8 bases match TRBD2. Germline V gene data show CDR1 as DFQATT and CDR2 as SNEGSKA (reference sequence). The CDR3 extends over 13 amino acids. J was trimmed by 4 bases and V by 6 bases; bases with no gene match: 7. The CDR3 region is CSAFSGELETQYF. CDR3 bases: TGCAGTGCCTTTAGCGGGGAGCTAGAGACCCAGTACTTC.

The rearrangement links TRBV29-1 to TRBJ1-1; D unresolved. Looked up from germline, CDR1 is SQVTM and CDR2 is ANQGSEA. The CDR3 runs 12 residues. Trimming cost V 0 bases and J 6 bases, with 8 bases left between them. The CDR3 DNA reads TGCAGCGTTGAAGATCCGGGTTCTGAAGCTTTCTTT. It specifies CSVEDPGSEAFF.

The count of this clonotype is one. The chain links TRBV3-1 to TRBJ2-1; TRBD2 aligns across 7 bases. The CDR3 loop spans 16 amino acids. Germline CDR1 reads LGHDT; CDR2 reads YNNKEL (reference sequence). The V segment lost 1 base and the J segment 4 bases; nucleotides outside the gene matches: 7. The CDR3 DNA is TGTGCCAGCAGCCAAGTAAGGGGAGGGACGTACAATGAGCAGTTCTTC. It encodes CASSQVRGGTYNEQFF.

The chain recombines TRBV4-1 with TRBJ2-7, with a weak D call TRBD1 (5 bases). Per germline, CDR1 MGHRA and CDR2 YSYEKL. The CDR3 runs to 13 residues. V shed 2 bases and J shed 7 bases, with 12 bases lying between them. In DNA form, the CDR3 reads TGCGCCAGCAGCCAACTGGGTAGGGGTGAGCAGTACTTC. Residues: CASSQLGRGEQYF.

The J gene is TRBJ2-4, the V gene TRBV12-3 or TRBV12-4; tentatively, D is TRBD2 (5 bases). This CDR3 has 16 residues. V was shortened by 5 bases and J by 0 bases, with 14 bases between the two germline ends. CDR3 bases: TGTGCCAGCAGTCCGGACTGGCCTCTAGCCAAAAACATTCAGTACTTC. Its protein is CASSPDWPLAKNIQYF.

The rearrangement links TRBV30 to TRBJ2-2; 9 nucleotides line up with TRBD2. The length of the CDR3 is 14 residues. J was trimmed by 6 bases and V by 6 bases; bases with no gene match: 8. Germline CDR1 reads GTSNPN; CDR2 reads SVGIG (reference sequence). For the CDR3, the DNA is TGTGCCTGCCGTAGCGGGGGCTATCCCGGGGAGCTGTTTTTT. It is translated as CACRSGGYPGELFF.